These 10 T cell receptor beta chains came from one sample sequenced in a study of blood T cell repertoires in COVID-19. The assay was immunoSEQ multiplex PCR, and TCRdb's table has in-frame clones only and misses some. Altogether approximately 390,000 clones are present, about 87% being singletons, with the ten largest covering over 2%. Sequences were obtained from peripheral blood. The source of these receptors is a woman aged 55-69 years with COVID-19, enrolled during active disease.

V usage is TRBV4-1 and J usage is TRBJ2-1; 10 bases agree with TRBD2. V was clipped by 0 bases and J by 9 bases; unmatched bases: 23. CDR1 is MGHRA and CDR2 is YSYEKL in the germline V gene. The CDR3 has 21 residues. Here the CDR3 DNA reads TGCGCCAGCAGCCAAGACACCCCCAGCGGGGGGGCTATAAGGCCCCTAGGTGAGCAGTTCTTC. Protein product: CASSQDTPSGGAIRPLGEQFF.

CDR3 DNA: TGTGCCAGCAGCGTAACAGGGCCCTCTGAAGCTTTCTTT. It codes for CASSVTGPSEAFF. The V gene is TRBV9, the J gene TRBJ1-1; possibly TRBD1 for D (6 bases). This CDR3 spans 13 amino acids. V shed 1 base and J shed 6 bases, with 10 bases lying between them. Per the germline V gene, CDR1 is SGDLS and CDR2 is YYNGEE.

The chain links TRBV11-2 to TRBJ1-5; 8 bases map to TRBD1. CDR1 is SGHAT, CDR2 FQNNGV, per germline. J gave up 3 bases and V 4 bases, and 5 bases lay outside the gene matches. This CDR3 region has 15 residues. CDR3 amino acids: CASSSGTGPNQPQHF. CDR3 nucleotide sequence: TGTGCCAGCAGCTCAGGGACAGGACCCAATCAGCCCCAGCATTTT.

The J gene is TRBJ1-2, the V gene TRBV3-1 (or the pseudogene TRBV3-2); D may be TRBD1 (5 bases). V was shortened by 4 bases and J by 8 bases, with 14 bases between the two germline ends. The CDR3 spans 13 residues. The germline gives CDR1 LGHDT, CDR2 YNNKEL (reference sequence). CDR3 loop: CASSPSYRGGYTF. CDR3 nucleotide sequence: TGTGCCAGCAGCCCCTCCTATAGGGGCGGCTACACCTTC.

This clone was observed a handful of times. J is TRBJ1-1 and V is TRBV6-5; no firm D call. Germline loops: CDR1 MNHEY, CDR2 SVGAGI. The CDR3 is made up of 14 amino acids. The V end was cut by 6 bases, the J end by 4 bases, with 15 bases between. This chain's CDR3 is CASRQNERVTEAFF. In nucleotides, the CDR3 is TGTGCCAGCAGACAGAACGAGAGAGTCACTGAAGCTTTCTTT.

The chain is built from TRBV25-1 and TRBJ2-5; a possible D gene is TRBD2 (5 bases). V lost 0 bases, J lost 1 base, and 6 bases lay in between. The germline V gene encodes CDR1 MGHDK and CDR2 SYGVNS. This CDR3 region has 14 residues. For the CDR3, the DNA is TGTGCCAGCAGTGAATACCGGGGCCAAGAGACCCAGTACTTC. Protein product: CASSEYRGQETQYF.

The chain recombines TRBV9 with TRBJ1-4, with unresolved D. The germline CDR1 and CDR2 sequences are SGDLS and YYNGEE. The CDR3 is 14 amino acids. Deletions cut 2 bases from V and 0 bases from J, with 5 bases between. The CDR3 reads CASSVRATNEKLFF. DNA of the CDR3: TGTGCCAGCAGCGTGCGAGCAACTAATGAAAAACTGTTTTTT.

The CDR3 protein is CASSPVQGYTEAFF. The CDR3 region has the DNA TGTGCCAGCTCACCAGTTCAGGGATACACTGAAGCTTTCTTT. The V and J genes are TRBV18 and TRBJ1-1; D perhaps matches TRBD1 (5 bases). There are 14 residues in the CDR3. Trimming left V 2 bases short and J 3 bases short, with 10 bases between. In germline, CDR1 is KGHSH, CDR2 LQKENI.

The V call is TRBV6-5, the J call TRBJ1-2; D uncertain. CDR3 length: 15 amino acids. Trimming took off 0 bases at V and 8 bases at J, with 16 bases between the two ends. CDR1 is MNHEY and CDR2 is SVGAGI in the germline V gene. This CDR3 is CASSYSLRGRGGYTF. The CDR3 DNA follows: TGTGCCAGCAGTTACTCTCTCCGGGGAAGAGGGGGCTACACCTTC.

CDR3 DNA sequence: TGTGCCAGCTCGAAAGGTGAGGGAACTGAAGCTTTCTTT. Translating gives CASSKGEGTEAFF. V and J are TRBV3-1 (or the pseudogene TRBV3-2) and TRBJ1-1, with D uncertain. Per germline, CDR1 LGHDT and CDR2 YNNKEL (reference sequence). V lost 8 bases to trimming and J lost 5 bases, with 15 bases between them. The CDR3 runs 13 residues.